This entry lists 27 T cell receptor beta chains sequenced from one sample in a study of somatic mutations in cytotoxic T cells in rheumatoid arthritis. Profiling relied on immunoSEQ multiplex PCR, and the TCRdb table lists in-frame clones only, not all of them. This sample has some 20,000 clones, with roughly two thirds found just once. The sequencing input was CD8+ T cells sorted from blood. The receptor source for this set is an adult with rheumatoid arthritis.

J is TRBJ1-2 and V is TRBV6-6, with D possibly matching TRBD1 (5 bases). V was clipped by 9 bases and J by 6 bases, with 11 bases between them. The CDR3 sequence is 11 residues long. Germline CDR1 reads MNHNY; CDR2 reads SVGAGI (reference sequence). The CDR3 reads CASTGSNGYTF. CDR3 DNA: TGTGCCAGTACAGGTTCCAATGGCTACACCTTC.

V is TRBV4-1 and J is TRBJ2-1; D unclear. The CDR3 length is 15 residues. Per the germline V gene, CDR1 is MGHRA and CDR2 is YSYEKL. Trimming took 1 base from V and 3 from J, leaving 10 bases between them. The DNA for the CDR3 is TGCGCCAGCAGCCAAGTCGCCGAGAACTACAATGAGCAGTTCTTC. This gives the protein CASSQVAENYNEQFF.

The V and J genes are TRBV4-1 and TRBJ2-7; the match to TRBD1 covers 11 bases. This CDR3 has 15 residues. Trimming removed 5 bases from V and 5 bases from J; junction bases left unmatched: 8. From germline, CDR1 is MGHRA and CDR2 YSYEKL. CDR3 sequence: CASSYRDRGSDEQYF. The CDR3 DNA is TGCGCCAGCAGCTACCGGGACAGGGGGAGCGACGAGCAGTACTTC.

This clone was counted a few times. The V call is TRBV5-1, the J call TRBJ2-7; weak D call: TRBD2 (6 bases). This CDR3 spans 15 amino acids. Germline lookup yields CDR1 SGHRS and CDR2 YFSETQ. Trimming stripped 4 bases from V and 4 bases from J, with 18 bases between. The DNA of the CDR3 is TGCGCCAGCAGCCCGACGGGGGACGGAAGGTACGAGCAGTACTTC. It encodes CASSPTGDGRYEQYF.

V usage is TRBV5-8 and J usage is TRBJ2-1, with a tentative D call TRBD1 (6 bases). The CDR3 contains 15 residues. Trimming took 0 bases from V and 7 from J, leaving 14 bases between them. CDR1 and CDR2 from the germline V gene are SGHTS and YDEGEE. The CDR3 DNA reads TGTGCCAGCAGCTTGGAGGACAGAGTGCAAAATGAGCAGTTCTTC. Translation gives CASSLEDRVQNEQFF.

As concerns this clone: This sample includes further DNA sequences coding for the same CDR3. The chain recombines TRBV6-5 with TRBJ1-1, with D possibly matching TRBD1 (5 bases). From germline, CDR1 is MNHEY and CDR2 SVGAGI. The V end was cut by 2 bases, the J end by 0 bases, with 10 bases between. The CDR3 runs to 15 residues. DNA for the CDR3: TGTGCCAGCAGTTACCCAGGACAATTGAACACTGAAGCTTTCTTT. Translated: CASSYPGQLNTEAFF.

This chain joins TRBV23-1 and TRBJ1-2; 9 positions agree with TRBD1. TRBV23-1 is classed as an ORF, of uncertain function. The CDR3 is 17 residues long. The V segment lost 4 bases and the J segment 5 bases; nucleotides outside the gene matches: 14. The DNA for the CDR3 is TGCGCCAGCAGTCCCTCAGGACAGGGGCGATTACTTTATGGCTACACCTTC. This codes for CASSPSGQGRLLYGYTF.

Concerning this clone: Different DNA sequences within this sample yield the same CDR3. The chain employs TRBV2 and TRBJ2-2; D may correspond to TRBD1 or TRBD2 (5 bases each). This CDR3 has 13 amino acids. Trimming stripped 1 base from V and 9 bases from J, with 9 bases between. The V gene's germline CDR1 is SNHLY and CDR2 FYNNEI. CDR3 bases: TGTGCCAGCAGTGAAGTGGGACCCTGGGAGCTGTTTTTT. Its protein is CASSEVGPWELFF. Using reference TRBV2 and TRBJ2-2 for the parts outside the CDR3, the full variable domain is EPEVTQTPSHQVTQMGQEVILRCVPISNHLYFYWYRQILGQKVEFLVSFYNNEISEKSEIFDDQFSVERPDGSNFTLKIRSTKLEDSAMYFCASSEVGPWELFFGEGSRLTVL.

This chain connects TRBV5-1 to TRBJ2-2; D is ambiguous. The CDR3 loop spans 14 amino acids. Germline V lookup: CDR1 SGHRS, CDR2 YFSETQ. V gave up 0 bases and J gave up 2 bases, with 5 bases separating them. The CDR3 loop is CASSLEVNTGELFF. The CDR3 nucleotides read TGCGCCAGCAGCTTGGAAGTTAACACCGGGGAGCTGTTTTTT.

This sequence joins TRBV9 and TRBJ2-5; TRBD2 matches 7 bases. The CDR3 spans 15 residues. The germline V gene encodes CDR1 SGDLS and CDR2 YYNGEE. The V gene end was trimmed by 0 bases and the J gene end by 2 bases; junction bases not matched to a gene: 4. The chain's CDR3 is CASSVEWGGQETQYF. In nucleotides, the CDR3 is TGTGCCAGCAGCGTAGAGTGGGGGGGGCAAGAGACCCAGTACTTC.

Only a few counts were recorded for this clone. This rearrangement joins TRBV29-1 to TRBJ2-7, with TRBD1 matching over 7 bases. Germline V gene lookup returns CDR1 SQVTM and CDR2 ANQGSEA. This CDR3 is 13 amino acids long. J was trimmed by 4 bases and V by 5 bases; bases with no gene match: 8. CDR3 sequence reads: CSVFAGTEYEQYF. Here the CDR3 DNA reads TGCAGCGTTTTCGCCGGGACAGAGTACGAGCAGTACTTC.

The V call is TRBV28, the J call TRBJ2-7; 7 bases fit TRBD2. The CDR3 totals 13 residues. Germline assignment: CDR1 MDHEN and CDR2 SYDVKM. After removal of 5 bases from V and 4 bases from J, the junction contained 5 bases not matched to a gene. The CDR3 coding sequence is TGTGCCAGCAGTCGGGGGGATCGATACGAGCAGTACTTC. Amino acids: CASSRGDRYEQYF.

CDR3 nucleotides: TGTGCCAGCAGCACACTAGCGGGGCCAGATACGCAGTATTTT. This sequence encodes CASSTLAGPDTQYF. The genes are TRBV28 and TRBJ2-3, with TRBD2 matching over 10 bases. This CDR3 is 14 amino acids long. The V gene end was trimmed by 6 bases and the J gene end by 4 bases; junction bases not matched to a gene: 4. Germline loops: CDR1 MDHEN, CDR2 SYDVKM.

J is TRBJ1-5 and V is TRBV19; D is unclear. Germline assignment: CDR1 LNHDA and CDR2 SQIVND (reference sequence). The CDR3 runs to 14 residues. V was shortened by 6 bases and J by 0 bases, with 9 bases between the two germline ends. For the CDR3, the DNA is TGTGCCAGTAGGACTAGTTATAGCAATCAGCCCCAGCATTTT. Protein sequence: CASRTSYSNQPQHF.

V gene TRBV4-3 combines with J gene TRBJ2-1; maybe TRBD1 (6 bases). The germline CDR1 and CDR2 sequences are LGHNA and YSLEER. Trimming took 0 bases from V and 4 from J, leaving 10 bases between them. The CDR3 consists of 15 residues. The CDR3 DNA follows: TGCGCCAGCAGCCAAGAGCCGGGACAATACAATGAGCAGTTCTTC. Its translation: CASSQEPGQYNEQFF.

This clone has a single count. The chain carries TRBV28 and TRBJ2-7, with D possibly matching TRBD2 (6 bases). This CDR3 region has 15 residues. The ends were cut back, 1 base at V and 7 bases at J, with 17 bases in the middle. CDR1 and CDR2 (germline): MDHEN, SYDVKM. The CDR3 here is CASSLFSGGAGEQYF. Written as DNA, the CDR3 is TGTGCCAGCAGTTTATTCTCAGGCGGGGCGGGTGAGCAGTACTTC.

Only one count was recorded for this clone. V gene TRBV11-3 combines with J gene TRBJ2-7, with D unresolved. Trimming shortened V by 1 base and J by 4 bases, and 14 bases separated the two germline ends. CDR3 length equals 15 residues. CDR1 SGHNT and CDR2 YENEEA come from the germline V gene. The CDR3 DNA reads TGTGCCAGCAGCTTAGTGTCAGCCCCTCTATACGAGCAGTACTTC. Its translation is CASSLVSAPLYEQYF.

CDR3 coding DNA: TGTGCCAGCAGCCTAGGACAGGGTCGCGAGCAGTACTTC. Translated: CASSLGQGREQYF. This chain uses TRBV11-3 with TRBJ2-7; 8 nucleotides agree with TRBD1. V lost 5 bases to trimming and J lost 6 bases; unmatched junction nucleotides: 6. This CDR3 has 13 amino acids. Germline CDR1 SGHNT, CDR2 YENEEA.

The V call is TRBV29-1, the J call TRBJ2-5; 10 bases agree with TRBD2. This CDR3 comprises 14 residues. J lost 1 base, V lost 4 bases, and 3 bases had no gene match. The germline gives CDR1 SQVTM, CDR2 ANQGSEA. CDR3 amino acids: CSVGSGGTQETQYF. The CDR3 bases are TGCAGCGTTGGTAGCGGGGGGACCCAAGAGACCCAGTACTTC.

The CDR3 is CASRTGSTEAFF. The CDR3, as DNA: TGTGCCAGCAGGACAGGGAGCACTGAAGCTTTCTTT. The chain combines TRBV27 with TRBJ1-1; 7 nucleotides line up with TRBD1. The ends lost 6 bases at V and 4 bases at J; junction bases unmatched: 2. Germline V gene data show CDR1 as MNHEY and CDR2 as SMNVEV (reference sequence). The CDR3 is made up of 12 amino acids.

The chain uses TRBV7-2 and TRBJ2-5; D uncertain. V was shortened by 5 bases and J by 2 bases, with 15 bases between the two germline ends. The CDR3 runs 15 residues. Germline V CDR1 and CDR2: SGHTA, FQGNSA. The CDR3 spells CASSPQDTAQETQYF. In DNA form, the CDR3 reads TGTGCCAGCAGCCCGCAAGACACGGCTCAAGAGACCCAGTACTTC. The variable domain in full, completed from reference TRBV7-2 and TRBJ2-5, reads GAGVSQSPSNKVTEKGKDVELRCDPISGHTALYWYRQSLGQGLEFLIYFQGNSAPDKSGLPSDRFSAERTGGSVSTLTIQRTQQEDSAVYLCASSPQDTAQETQYFGPGTRLLVL.

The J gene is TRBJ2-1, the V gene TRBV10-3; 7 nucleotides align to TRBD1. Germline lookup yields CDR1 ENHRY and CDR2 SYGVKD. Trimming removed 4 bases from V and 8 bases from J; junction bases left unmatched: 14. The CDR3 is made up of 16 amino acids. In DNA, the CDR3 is TGTGCCATCAGTGGCCCCCAGACAGGGATGTTGGATGAGCAGTTCTTC. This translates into CAISGPQTGMLDEQFF.

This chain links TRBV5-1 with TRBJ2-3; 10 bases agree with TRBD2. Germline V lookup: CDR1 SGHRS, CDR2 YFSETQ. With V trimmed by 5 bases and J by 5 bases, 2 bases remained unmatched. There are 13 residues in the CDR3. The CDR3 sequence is CASRSGGVDTQYF. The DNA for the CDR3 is TGCGCCAGCAGGAGCGGGGGGGTAGATACGCAGTATTTT.

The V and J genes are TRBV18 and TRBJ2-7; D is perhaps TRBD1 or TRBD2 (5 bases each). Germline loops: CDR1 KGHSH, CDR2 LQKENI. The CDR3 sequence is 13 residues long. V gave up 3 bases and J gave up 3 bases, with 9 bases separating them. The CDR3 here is CASSPRDGYEQYF. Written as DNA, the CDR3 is TGTGCCAGCTCACCCCGGGACGGCTACGAGCAGTACTTC.

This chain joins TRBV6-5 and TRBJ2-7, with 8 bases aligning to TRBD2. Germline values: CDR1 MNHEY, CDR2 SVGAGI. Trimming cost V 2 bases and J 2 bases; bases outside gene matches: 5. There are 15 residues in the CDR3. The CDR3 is CASSYGSGTTYEQYF. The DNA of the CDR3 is TGTGCCAGCAGTTACGGTAGCGGGACCACCTACGAGCAGTACTTC.

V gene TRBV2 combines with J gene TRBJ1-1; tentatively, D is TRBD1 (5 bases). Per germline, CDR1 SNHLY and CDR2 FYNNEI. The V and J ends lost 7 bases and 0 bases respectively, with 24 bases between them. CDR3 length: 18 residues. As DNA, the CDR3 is TGTGCCAGCACCCTAAGACAGCAAGCAAACTTAATGAACACTGAAGCTTTCTTT. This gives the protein CASTLRQQANLMNTEAFF. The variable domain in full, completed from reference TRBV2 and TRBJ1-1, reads EPEVTQTPSHQVTQMGQEVILRCVPISNHLYFYWYRQILGQKVEFLVSFYNNEISEKSEIFDDQFSVERPDGSNFTLKIRSTKLEDSAMYFCASTLRQQANLMNTEAFFGQGTRLTVV.

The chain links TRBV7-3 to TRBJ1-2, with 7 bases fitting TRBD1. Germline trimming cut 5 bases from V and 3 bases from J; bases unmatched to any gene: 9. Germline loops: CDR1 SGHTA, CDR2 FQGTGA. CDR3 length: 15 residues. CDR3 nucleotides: TGTGCCAGCAGCCTCCAGGGGGGAATGGACTATGGCTACACCTTC. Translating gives CASSLQGGMDYGYTF.